This is a list of T cell receptor beta chains from one sample in a study of CD8 T cells in Susac syndrome. TCRdb analysed the immunoSEQ multiplex PCR reads with MiXCR anew, one entry per CDR3 protein. The sample lists about 300,000 distinct CDR3 sequences, 89% occurring once. Sequenced: CD8+ T cells from PBMCs. All receptors derive from a human donor with multiple sclerosis. Both conserved end residues are part of each CDR3. A D gene is named only where the DNA matches it firmly. Clone size appears in some rows only: once, few, many, or a class for an expanded clone.

V gene: TRBV4-1; clone size: .; D gene: .; CDR3 length: 13; J gene: TRBJ1-1; CDR3 DNA: TGCGCCAGCAGCCAAGATCCCCGGCCTGAAGCTTTCTTT; CDR3 protein: CASSQDPRPEAFF
V gene: TRBV9; clone size: .; D gene: .; CDR3 length: 14; J gene: TRBJ2-1; CDR3 DNA: TGTGCCAGCAGCGTAGACAGGGTGGGCAATGAGCAGTTCTTC; CDR3 protein: CASSVDRVGNEQFF
V gene: TRBV6-1; clone size: .; D gene: .; CDR3 length: 15; J gene: TRBJ2-7; CDR3 DNA: TGTGCCAGCAGTGAATGGACAACCGCATCCTACGAGCAGTACTTC; CDR3 protein: CASSEWTTASYEQYF
V gene: TRBV28; clone size: .; D gene: .; CDR3 length: 14; J gene: TRBJ2-5; CDR3 DNA: TGTGCCAGCAGTTCCCGGGACTACCAAGAGACCCAGTACTTC; CDR3 protein: CASSSRDYQETQYF
V gene: TRBV12-3/TRBV12-4; clone size: .; D gene: .; CDR3 length: 13; J gene: TRBJ1-2; CDR3 DNA: TGTGCCAGCAGTCCTCAGGTTGACTATGGCTACACCTTC; CDR3 protein: CASSPQVDYGYTF
V gene: TRBV5-5; clone size: .; D gene: .; CDR3 length: 17; J gene: TRBJ2-3; CDR3 DNA: TGTGCCAGCAGCTCCAGCGGCAGGGGTTGGGAGTCAGATACGCAGTATTTT; CDR3 protein: CASSSSGRGWESDTQYF
V gene: TRBV5-1; clone size: .; D gene: .; CDR3 length: 14; J gene: TRBJ1-2; CDR3 DNA: TGCGCCAGCAGCTTGGAGGGGGGTCTAATTGGCTACACCTTC; CDR3 protein: CASSLEGGLIGYTF
V gene: TRBV7-9; clone size: .; D gene: TRBD1; CDR3 length: 17; J gene: TRBJ2-2; CDR3 DNA: TGTGCCAGCAGTTACAGCTGGGGACAGCCTGACACCGGGGAGCTGTTTTTT; CDR3 protein: CASSYSWGQPDTGELFF
V gene: TRBV2; clone size: .; D gene: .; CDR3 length: 14; J gene: TRBJ1-5; CDR3 DNA: TGTGCCAGCAGGATAACAGGCTACAATCAGCCCCAGCATTTT; CDR3 protein: CASRITGYNQPQHF
V gene: TRBV19; clone size: .; D gene: TRBD2; CDR3 length: 15; J gene: TRBJ2-1; CDR3 DNA: TGTGCCAGTAGTCTGAGCGGGAGTCGCTACAATGAGCAGTTCTTC; CDR3 protein: CASSLSGSRYNEQFF
V gene: TRBV29-1; clone size: .; D gene: TRBD2; CDR3 length: 16; J gene: TRBJ2-1; CDR3 DNA: TGCAGCGTTGATGTGGCGGGGGTGAGCTCCTACAATGAGCAGTTCTTC; CDR3 protein: CSVDVAGVSSYNEQFF
V gene: TRBV12-3/TRBV12-4; clone size: .; D gene: .; CDR3 length: 14; J gene: TRBJ1-1; CDR3 DNA: TGTGCCAGCAGTTTCCAGGCATGGAACACTGAAGCTTTCTTT; CDR3 protein: CASSFQAWNTEAFF
V gene: TRBV7-9; clone size: .; D gene: TRBD2; CDR3 length: 16; J gene: TRBJ2-7; CDR3 DNA: TGTGCCAGCAGCTTAGTAGCGGGAGGAGGCTCCTACGAGCAGTACTTC; CDR3 protein: CASSLVAGGGSYEQYF
V gene: TRBV9; clone size: .; D gene: TRBD2; CDR3 length: 15; J gene: TRBJ2-7; CDR3 DNA: TGTGCCAGCAGCTTAGGAGGCGGGGGGGTGTACGAGCAGTACTTC; CDR3 protein: CASSLGGGGVYEQYF
V gene: TRBV27; clone size: .; D gene: .; CDR3 length: 15; J gene: TRBJ2-7; CDR3 DNA: TGTGCCAGCAGTTTTAGGACAGTCTCGGGCGACGAGCAGTACTTC; CDR3 protein: CASSFRTVSGDEQYF
V gene: TRBV20-1; clone size: few; D gene: TRBD1; CDR3 length: 14; J gene: TRBJ2-7; CDR3 DNA: TGCAGTGCTATAAGCGGGACAGGGTCATACGAGCAGTACTTC; CDR3 protein: CSAISGTGSYEQYF
V gene: TRBV29-1; clone size: .; D gene: .; CDR3 length: 11; J gene: TRBJ1-1; CDR3 DNA: TGCAGCGTTGACAGGGAGGAGGTAGCTTTCTTT; CDR3 protein: CSVDREEVAFF
V gene: TRBV24-1; clone size: .; D gene: TRBD2; CDR3 length: 15; J gene: TRBJ2-1; CDR3 DNA: TGTGCCACCAGTGATGTTAGCGGGAACTTCAATGAGCAGTTCTTC; CDR3 protein: CATSDVSGNFNEQFF
V gene: TRBV20-1; clone size: .; D gene: .; CDR3 length: 18; J gene: TRBJ2-7; CDR3 DNA: TGCAGTGCTAGAGTATATAATGCGCGGGCCGTAAGAGATTACGAGCAGTACTTC; CDR3 protein: CSARVYNARAVRDYEQYF
V gene: TRBV2; clone size: once; D gene: .; CDR3 length: 13; J gene: TRBJ2-7; CDR3 DNA: TGTGCCGCCCAGGGCCCTCCCGCCTACGAGCAGTACTTC; CDR3 protein: CAAQGPPAYEQYF
V gene: TRBV7-9; clone size: .; D gene: .; CDR3 length: 15; J gene: TRBJ1-1; CDR3 DNA: TGTGCCAGCAGGGGGGTGAAGGGCCGGAACACTGAAGCTTTCTTT; CDR3 protein: CASRGVKGRNTEAFF
V gene: TRBV5-6; clone size: .; D gene: .; CDR3 length: 14; J gene: TRBJ2-1; CDR3 DNA: TGTGCCAGCAGCTTGTCAGGGACATACAATGAGCAGTTCTTC; CDR3 protein: CASSLSGTYNEQFF
V gene: TRBV19; clone size: .; D gene: .; CDR3 length: 16; J gene: TRBJ1-5; CDR3 DNA: TGTGCCAGTAGTATAGGAAGGGGTGGGGTCAATCAGCCCCAGCATTTT; CDR3 protein: CASSIGRGGVNQPQHF
V gene: TRBV5-5; clone size: .; D gene: TRBD2; CDR3 length: 15; J gene: TRBJ2-7; CDR3 DNA: TGTGCCAGCAGCTTGGATGGACTAGCGGCCTACGAGCAGTACTTC; CDR3 protein: CASSLDGLAAYEQYF
V gene: TRBV7-9; clone size: .; D gene: .; CDR3 length: 15; J gene: TRBJ2-7; CDR3 DNA: TGTGCCAGCAGCTTAGCCACAGGGAATACCTACGAGCAGTACTTC; CDR3 protein: CASSLATGNTYEQYF
V gene: TRBV7-2; clone size: .; D gene: TRBD2; CDR3 length: 17; J gene: TRBJ2-2; CDR3 DNA: TGTGCCAGCAGCTTAGCTCGAGGACTAGCGGAGCGCGGGGAGCTGTTTTTT; CDR3 protein: CASSLARGLAERGELFF
V gene: TRBV11-3; clone size: .; D gene: .; CDR3 length: 13; J gene: TRBJ2-2; CDR3 DNA: TGTGCCAGCAGCTCTCCTTTCGAAGAGGAGCTGTTTTTT; CDR3 protein: CASSSPFEEELFF
V gene: TRBV20-1; clone size: once; D gene: TRBD1; CDR3 length: 14; J gene: TRBJ2-7; CDR3 DNA: TGCAGTGCTAGTTATGGGACAGGGAACTACGAGCAGTACTTC; CDR3 protein: CSASYGTGNYEQYF
V gene: TRBV5-6; clone size: .; D gene: TRBD2; CDR3 length: 16; J gene: TRBJ2-7; CDR3 DNA: TGTGCCAGCAGCTTCGACGGACTAGCGGGGAAATACGAGCAGTACTTC; CDR3 protein: CASSFDGLAGKYEQYF
V gene: TRBV2; clone size: .; D gene: TRBD2; CDR3 length: 14; J gene: TRBJ2-3; CDR3 DNA: TGTGCCATACTAGCGGGGGATTTCACAGATACGCAGTATTTT; CDR3 protein: CAILAGDFTDTQYF
V gene: TRBV29-1; clone size: .; D gene: .; CDR3 length: 14; J gene: TRBJ2-1; CDR3 DNA: TGCAGCGTTGCTTCTAGCATGGCCTACAATGAGCAGTTCTTC; CDR3 protein: CSVASSMAYNEQFF
V gene: TRBV15; clone size: .; D gene: .; CDR3 length: 15; J gene: TRBJ2-1; CDR3 DNA: TGTGCCACCAGCAGAGACCGGGGTGGGTACAATGAGCAGTTCTTC; CDR3 protein: CATSRDRGGYNEQFF
V gene: TRBV6-2/TRBV6-3; clone size: .; D gene: TRBD1; CDR3 length: 16; J gene: TRBJ2-3; CDR3 DNA: TGTGCCAGCAGTATCACCTCGGACAGGGCCACAGATACGCAGTATTTT; CDR3 protein: CASSITSDRATDTQYF
V gene: TRBV13; clone size: .; D gene: TRBD1; CDR3 length: 15; J gene: TRBJ2-3; CDR3 DNA: TGTGCCAGCAGCCCTACAGGGGCTCTGGGAGATACGCAGTATTTT; CDR3 protein: CASSPTGALGDTQYF
V gene: TRBV18; clone size: .; D gene: .; CDR3 length: 21; J gene: TRBJ2-1; CDR3 DNA: TGTGCCAGCTCACCACCCACCGTCCCTCTCCACTATCATAGCTCCTACAATGAGCAGTTCTTC; CDR3 protein: CASSPPTVPLHYHSSYNEQFF
V gene: TRBV20-1; clone size: .; D gene: .; CDR3 length: 16; J gene: TRBJ1-5; CDR3 DNA: TGCAGTGCTAGAGAGGGGAGGGTGGCTAGCAATCAGCCCCAGCATTTT; CDR3 protein: CSAREGRVASNQPQHF
V gene: TRBV28; clone size: .; D gene: TRBD2; CDR3 length: 15; J gene: TRBJ2-7; CDR3 DNA: TGTGCCAGCAGTCTAGCGGGAACATCCACTGACGAGCAGTACTTC; CDR3 protein: CASSLAGTSTDEQYF